The 10 T cell receptor beta chains listed next were all sequenced from one sample in a study of blood T cell repertoires in COVID-19. Profiled with immunoSEQ multiplex PCR; TCRdb holds only in-frame clones, not every one. The sample gives tens of thousands of clones, 65% to 90% of which show up once; under 7.5% is in the top ten. Sequenced sample: peripheral blood. The source of these receptors is a man aged 25-40 years with COVID-19, enrolled during active disease.

This sequence joins TRBV10-3 and TRBJ1-2; 7 nucleotides align to TRBD1. The V gene's germline CDR1 is ENHRY and CDR2 SYGVKD. This CDR3 comprises 14 residues. The V segment lost 11 bases and the J segment 2 bases; nucleotides outside the gene matches: 11. For the CDR3, the DNA is TGTGCCGCACGGGGGACAGTGCAAAACTATGGCTACACCTTC. Protein product: CAARGTVQNYGYTF.

V is TRBV5-1 and J is TRBJ2-5, with TRBD2 matching 15 bases. The CDR3 totals 15 residues. J was trimmed by 4 bases and V by 4 bases; bases with no gene match: 2. Germline V CDR1 and CDR2: SGHRS, YFSETQ. The CDR3 spells CASSRTSGRGETQYF. The CDR3 DNA follows: TGCGCCAGCAGCCGGACTAGCGGGAGGGGAGAGACCCAGTACTTC.

The chain uses TRBV2 and TRBJ2-1; 9 bases line up with TRBD1. The CDR3 contains 15 residues. J lost 8 bases, V lost 5 bases, and 10 bases had no gene match. Germline CDR1 and CDR2: SNHLY and FYNNEI. The CDR3: CASSIRDRVDDEQFF. CDR3 nucleotides: TGTGCCAGCAGTATCCGGGACAGGGTCGACGATGAGCAGTTCTTC.

V is TRBV30 and J is TRBJ1-5, with a weak D call TRBD1 (5 bases). The CDR3 has 15 amino acids. Trimming took 3 bases from V and 4 from J, leaving 16 bases between them. The germline gives CDR1 GTSNPN, CDR2 SVGIG (reference sequence). CDR3 nucleotide sequence: TGTGCCTGGAGCGACGGGACGGGAGGAAATCAGCCCCAGCATTTT. Protein: CAWSDGTGGNQPQHF. The full variable domain, with the rest looked up from reference TRBV30 and TRBJ1-5, is SQTIHQWPATLVQPVGSPLSLECTVEGTSNPNLYWYRQAAGRGLQLLFYSVGIGQISSEVPQNLSASRPQDRQFILSSKKLLLSDSGFYLCAWSDGTGGNQPQHFGDGTRLSIL.

This chain connects TRBV19 to TRBJ2-1, with 8 bases matching TRBD1. CDR1 is LNHDA and CDR2 is SQIVND in the germline V gene (reference sequence). This CDR3 region has 15 residues. Unmatched junction bases numbered 5, after V lost 5 bases and J lost 2 bases. This CDR3 reads CASSQQGAAYNEQFF. Here the CDR3 DNA reads TGTGCCAGTAGTCAGCAGGGGGCGGCCTACAATGAGCAGTTCTTC.

This sequence joins TRBV7-9 and TRBJ2-5; TRBD2 might be the D (6 bases). Trimming pared 1 base from V and 3 bases from J, leaving 9 bases between. The length of the CDR3 is 14 residues. CDR1 is SEHNR and CDR2 is FQNEAQ in the germline V gene (reference sequence). The CDR3 nucleotides read TGTGCCAGCAGCTTAGGACTAGAAGAAGAGACCCAGTACTTC. Its translation is CASSLGLEEETQYF.

This clone has only a few counts. The chain combines TRBV6-5 with TRBJ2-7, with D tentatively TRBD1 (5 bases). The CDR3 sequence is 13 residues long. Trimming took 5 bases from V and 2 from J, leaving 10 bases between them. The germline CDR1 and CDR2 sequences are MNHEY and SVGAGI. The CDR3 is CASSRQQAYEQYF. CDR3 coding DNA: TGTGCCAGCAGTAGACAACAGGCCTACGAGCAGTACTTC.

The V gene is TRBV3-1 (or the pseudogene TRBV3-2), the J gene TRBJ2-1; 14 nucleotides align to TRBD2. V was pared by 2 bases and J by 4 bases, with 4 bases of the junction left unmatched. This CDR3 is built from 17 residues. Germline V gene data show CDR1 as LGHDT and CDR2 as YNNKEL (reference sequence). The DNA of the CDR3 is TGTGCCAGCAGCCAAAGGGGGACTAGCGGGAGATACAATGAGCAGTTCTTC. As protein: CASSQRGTSGRYNEQFF.

In this sample, this clone turned up a few times. CDR3 sequence reads: CASSKGQGNTEAFF. CDR3 nucleotides: TGTGCCAGCAGTAAGGGACAGGGGAACACTGAAGCTTTCTTT. The V gene is TRBV6-6, the J gene TRBJ1-1; 9 nucleotides match TRBD1. CDR3 size: 14 residues. V gave up 5 bases and J gave up 1 base; unmatched junction bases: 2. The germline CDR1 and CDR2 sequences are MNHNY and SVGAGI (reference sequence).

The chain carries TRBV10-3 and TRBJ2-1, with 14 nucleotides matching TRBD2. Looked up from germline, CDR1 is ENHRY and CDR2 is SYGVKD. The CDR3 is 17 amino acids. V trimming: 2 bases; J trimming: 7 bases; junction bases outside the gene matches: 7. CDR3 amino acids: CAISERATSGRGNEQFF. The CDR3 nucleotides are TGTGCCATCAGTGAGCGGGCGACTAGCGGGAGGGGAAATGAGCAGTTCTTC.